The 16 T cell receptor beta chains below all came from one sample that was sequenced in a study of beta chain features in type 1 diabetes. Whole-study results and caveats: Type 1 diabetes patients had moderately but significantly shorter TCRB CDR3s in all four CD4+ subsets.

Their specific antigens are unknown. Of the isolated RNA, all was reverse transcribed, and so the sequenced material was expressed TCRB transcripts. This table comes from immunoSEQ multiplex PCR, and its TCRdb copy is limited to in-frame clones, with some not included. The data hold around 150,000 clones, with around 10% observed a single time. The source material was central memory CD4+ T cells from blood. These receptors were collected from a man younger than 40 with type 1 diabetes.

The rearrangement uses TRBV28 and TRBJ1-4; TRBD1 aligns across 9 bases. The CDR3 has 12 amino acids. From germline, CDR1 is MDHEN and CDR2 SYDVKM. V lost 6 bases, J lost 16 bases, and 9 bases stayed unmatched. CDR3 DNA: TGTGCCAGCAGCACAGCCGACAGGGGGGAGTTTTTT. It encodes CASSTADRGEFF.

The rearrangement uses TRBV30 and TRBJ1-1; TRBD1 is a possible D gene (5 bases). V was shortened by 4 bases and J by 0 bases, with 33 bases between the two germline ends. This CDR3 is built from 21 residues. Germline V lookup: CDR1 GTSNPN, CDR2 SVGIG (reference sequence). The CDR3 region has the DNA TGTGCCTGGAAAAGTGTGGTCACGGGCAGGGCGATCGAATGGATGAACACTGAAGCTTTCTTT. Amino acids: CAWKSVVTGRAIEWMNTEAFF.

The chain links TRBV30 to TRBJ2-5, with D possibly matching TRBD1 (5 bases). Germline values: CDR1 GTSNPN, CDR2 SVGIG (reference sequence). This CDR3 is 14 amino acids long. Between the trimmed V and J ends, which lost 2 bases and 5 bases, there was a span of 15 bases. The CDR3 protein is CAWSRNRGKETQYF. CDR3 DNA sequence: TGTGCCTGGAGTAGGAATAGGGGAAAGGAGACCCAGTACTTC. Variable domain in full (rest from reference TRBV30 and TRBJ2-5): SQTIHQWPATLVQPVGSPLSLECTVEGTSNPNLYWYRQAAGRGLQLLFYSVGIGQISSEVPQNLSASRPQDRQFILSSKKLLLSDSGFYLCAWSRNRGKETQYFGPGTRLLVL.

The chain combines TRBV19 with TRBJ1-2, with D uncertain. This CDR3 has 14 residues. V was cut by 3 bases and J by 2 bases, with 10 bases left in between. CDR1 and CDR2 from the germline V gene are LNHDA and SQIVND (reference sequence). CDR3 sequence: CASSIAGPNYGYTF. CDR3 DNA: TGTGCCAGTAGTATTGCAGGTCCCAACTATGGCTACACCTTC.

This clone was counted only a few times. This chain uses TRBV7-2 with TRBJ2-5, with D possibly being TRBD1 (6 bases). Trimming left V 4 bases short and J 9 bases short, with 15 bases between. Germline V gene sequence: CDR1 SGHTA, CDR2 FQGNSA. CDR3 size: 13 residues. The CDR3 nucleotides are TGTGCCAGCAGCTCGGGACCGTCAGGGGCCCAGTACTTC. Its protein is CASSSGPSGAQYF.

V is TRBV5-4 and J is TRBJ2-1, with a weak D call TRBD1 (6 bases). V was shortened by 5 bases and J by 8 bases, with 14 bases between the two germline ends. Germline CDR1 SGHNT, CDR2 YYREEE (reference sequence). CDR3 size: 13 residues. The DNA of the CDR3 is TGTGCCAGCAGTCCCGGGACAACCGATGAGCAGTTCTTC. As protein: CASSPGTTDEQFF.

CDR3 loop: CAWSGIAGNSGEQYF. The CDR3 nucleotides are TGTGCCTGGAGTGGGATAGCGGGAAATTCGGGCGAGCAGTACTTC. The chain joins TRBV30 to TRBJ2-7; 8 positions agree with TRBD2. V shed 1 base and J 6 bases; nucleotides not matched to a gene: 11. CDR3 length: 15 residues. The germline CDR1 and CDR2 sequences are GTSNPN and SVGIG (reference sequence).

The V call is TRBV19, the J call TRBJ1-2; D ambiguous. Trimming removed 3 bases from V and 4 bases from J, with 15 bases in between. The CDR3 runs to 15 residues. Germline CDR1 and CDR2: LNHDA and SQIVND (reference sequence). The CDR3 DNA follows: TGTGCCAGTAGTATCACGACGGGAGGCCGCTATGGCTACACCTTC. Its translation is CASSITTGGRYGYTF.

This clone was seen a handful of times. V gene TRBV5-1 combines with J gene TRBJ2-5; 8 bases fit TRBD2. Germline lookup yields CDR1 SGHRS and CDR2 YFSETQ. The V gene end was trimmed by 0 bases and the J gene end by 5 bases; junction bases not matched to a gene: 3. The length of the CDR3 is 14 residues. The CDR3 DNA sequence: TGCGCCAGCAGCTTGGTCGGGAGGGAGGAGACCCAGTACTTC. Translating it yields CASSLVGREETQYF.

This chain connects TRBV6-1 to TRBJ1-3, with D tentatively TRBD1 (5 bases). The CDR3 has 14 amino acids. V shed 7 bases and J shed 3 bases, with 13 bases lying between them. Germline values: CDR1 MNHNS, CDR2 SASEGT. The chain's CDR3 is CASNGGTRGNTIYF. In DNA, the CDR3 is TGTGCCAGCAATGGAGGGACGCGTGGAAACACCATATATTTT.

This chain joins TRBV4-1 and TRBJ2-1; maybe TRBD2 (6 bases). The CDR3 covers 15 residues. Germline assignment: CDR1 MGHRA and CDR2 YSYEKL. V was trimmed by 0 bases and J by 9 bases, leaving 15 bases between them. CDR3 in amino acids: CASSQDPSAGTEQFF. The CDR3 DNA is TGCGCCAGCAGCCAAGATCCTAGCGCCGGGACTGAGCAGTTCTTC.

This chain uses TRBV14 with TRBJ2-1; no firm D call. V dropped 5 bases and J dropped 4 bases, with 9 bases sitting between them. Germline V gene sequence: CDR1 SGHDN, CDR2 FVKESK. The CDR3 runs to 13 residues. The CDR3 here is CASSLSLYNEQFF. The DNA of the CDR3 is TGTGCCAGCAGCTTGTCCCTATACAATGAGCAGTTCTTC.

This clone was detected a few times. CDR3 nucleotide sequence: TGTGCCAGCAGAACACAGGGAGGGGGTGAGCAGTTCTTC. Its protein product is CASRTQGGGEQFF. The chain has TRBV2 and TRBJ2-1, with D possibly being TRBD2 (7 bases). The CDR3 has 13 amino acids. Germline V gene sequence: CDR1 SNHLY, CDR2 FYNNEI. V dropped 6 bases and J dropped 9 bases, with 15 bases sitting between them.

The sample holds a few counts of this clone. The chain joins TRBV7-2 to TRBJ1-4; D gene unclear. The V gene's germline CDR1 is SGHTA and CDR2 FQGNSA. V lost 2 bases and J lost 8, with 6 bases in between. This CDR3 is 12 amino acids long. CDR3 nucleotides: TGTGCCAGCAGCTTACGACACGAAAAACTGTTTTTT. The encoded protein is CASSLRHEKLFF.

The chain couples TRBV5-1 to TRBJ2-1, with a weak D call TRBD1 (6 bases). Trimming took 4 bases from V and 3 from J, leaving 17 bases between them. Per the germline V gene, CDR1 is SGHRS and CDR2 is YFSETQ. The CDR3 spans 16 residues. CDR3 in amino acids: CASSGGRVGYYNEQFF. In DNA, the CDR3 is TGCGCCAGCAGCGGGGGCAGGGTAGGCTACTACAATGAGCAGTTCTTC.

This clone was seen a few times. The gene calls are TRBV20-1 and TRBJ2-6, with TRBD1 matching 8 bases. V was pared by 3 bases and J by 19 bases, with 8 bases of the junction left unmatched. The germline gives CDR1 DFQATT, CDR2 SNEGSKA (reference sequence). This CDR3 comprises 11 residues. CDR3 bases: TGCAGTGCTAGCCTGACAGGGGCCTCAACTTTC. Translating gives CSASLTGASTF.